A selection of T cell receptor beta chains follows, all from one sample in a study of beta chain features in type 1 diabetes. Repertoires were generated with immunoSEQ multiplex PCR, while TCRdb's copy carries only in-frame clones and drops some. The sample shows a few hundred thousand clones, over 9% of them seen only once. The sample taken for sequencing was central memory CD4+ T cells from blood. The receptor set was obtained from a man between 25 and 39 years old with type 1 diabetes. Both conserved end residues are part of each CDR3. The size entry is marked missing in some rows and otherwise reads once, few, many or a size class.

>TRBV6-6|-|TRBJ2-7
CASTRDREQYF
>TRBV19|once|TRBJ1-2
CATNRGDGYTF
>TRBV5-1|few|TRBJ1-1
CASSINRDTEAFF
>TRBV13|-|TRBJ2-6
CASSSTGANVLTF
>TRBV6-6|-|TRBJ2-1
CASSQQGTYNEQFF
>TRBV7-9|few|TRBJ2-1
CASSPGRSTQFF
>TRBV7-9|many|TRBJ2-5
CASNKNQETQYF
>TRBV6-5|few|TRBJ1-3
CASSPDRYSGNTIYF
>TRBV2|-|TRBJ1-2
CASSEAPTGGAGYTF
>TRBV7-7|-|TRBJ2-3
CASSAPPAGGDTQYF
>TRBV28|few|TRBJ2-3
CASSTPTTDTQYF
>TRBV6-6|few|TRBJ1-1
CASSRGHPSTEAFF
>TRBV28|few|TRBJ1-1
CASSPPAGGTEAFF
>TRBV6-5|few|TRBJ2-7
CASSSRPTELYEQYF
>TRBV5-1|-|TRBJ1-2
CASSLVPGANYGYTF
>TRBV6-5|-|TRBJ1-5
CASSYSTDRGQPQHF
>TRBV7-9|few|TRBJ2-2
CASSPGTANTGELFF
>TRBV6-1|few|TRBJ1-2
CASSETDNYGYTF
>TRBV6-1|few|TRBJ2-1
CASSRSSEQFF
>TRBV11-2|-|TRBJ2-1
CASSLGGWGVGNEQFF
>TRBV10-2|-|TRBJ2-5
CASSDGETQYF
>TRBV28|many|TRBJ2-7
CASSPAYEQYF
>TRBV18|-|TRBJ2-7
CASSPGGQGFYEQYF
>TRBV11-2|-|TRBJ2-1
CASSLSGDEQFF
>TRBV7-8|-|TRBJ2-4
CASSLAGIVGKNIQYF
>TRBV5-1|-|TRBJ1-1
CASSLWIKGTEAFF
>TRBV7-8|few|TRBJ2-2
CASSFRDLRAGELFF
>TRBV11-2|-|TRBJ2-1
CASSLYGQGGEQFF
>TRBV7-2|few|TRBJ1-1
CASSFSQTKRGAFF
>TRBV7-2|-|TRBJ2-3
CASSLWDGLQYF
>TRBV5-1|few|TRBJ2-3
CASSPPLAAITDTQYF
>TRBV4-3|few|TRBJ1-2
CASSQEGRGYGYTF
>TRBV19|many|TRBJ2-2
CASRPTSGSSFGELFF
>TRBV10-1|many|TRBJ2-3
CASSRRGEADTQYF
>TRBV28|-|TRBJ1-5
CASSLPGVSNQPQHF
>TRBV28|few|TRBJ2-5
CASSGGTSGRAAETQYF
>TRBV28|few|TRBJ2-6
CASSFREGGGANVLTF
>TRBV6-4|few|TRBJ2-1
CASSKDRISHNEQFF
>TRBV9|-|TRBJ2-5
CASSVDGRQETQYF
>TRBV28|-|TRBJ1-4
CASSSPRGEGEKLFF